The 28 T cell receptor beta chains in this list originate from one sample, sequenced in a study of blood T cell repertoires in COVID-19. Sequencing was performed with immunoSEQ multiplex PCR; in TCRdb, only in-frame clones are kept and a portion is missing. The table records 300,000 to 350,000 clones, about 90% of them present only once. Sample: PBMCs or T cells enriched from blood (not recorded which). The source of these receptors is a man aged 30-40 years who had recovered from COVID-19.

The chain carries TRBV28 and TRBJ2-7; 7 bases are shared with TRBD1. The CDR3 length is 15 residues. Germline loops: CDR1 MDHEN, CDR2 SYDVKM. The junction had 5 bases not matched to a gene; V was cut back by 1 base and J by 2 bases. CDR3 loop: CASSLSLGTAYEQYF. The CDR3 DNA reads TGTGCCAGCAGTTTATCTTTAGGGACAGCCTACGAGCAGTACTTC.

For the CDR3, the DNA is TGTGCCATCAGTGGAAGGGGAGGCGCCTACGAGCAGTACTTC. Residues: CAISGRGGAYEQYF. V gene TRBV10-3 combines with J gene TRBJ2-7, with a tentative D call TRBD2 (6 bases). Trimming removed 4 bases from V and 2 bases from J, with 12 bases in between. The CDR3 is 14 residues long. CDR1 and CDR2 from the germline V gene are ENHRY and SYGVKD.

V gene TRBV9 combines with J gene TRBJ1-2, with 8 bases matching TRBD1. The CDR3 sequence is 13 residues long. Per germline, CDR1 SGDLS and CDR2 YYNGEE. With V trimmed by 4 bases and J by 6 bases, 5 bases remained unmatched. The CDR3 nucleotides are TGTGCCAGCAGCTCCCGGACAGGGAATGGCTACACCTTC. Protein sequence: CASSSRTGNGYTF.

This rearrangement joins TRBV19 to TRBJ1-1; D perhaps matches TRBD1 (6 bases). CDR1 is LNHDA and CDR2 is SQIVND in the germline V gene (reference sequence). The ends were cut back, 5 bases at V and 4 bases at J, with 20 bases in the middle. This CDR3 has 16 residues. The CDR3 nucleotides are TGTGCCAGTAGTCTAGGGGCGACGAAGGGGGTCACTGAAGCTTTCTTT. Translation gives CASSLGATKGVTEAFF.

The table lists this clone with a few counts. V gene TRBV27 combines with J gene TRBJ1-3, with D unresolved. V dropped 6 bases and J dropped 4 bases, with 10 bases sitting between them. This CDR3 has 13 residues. Germline V gives CDR1 MNHEY, CDR2 SMNVEV (reference sequence). CDR3 in DNA: TGTGCCAGCAGCCCAAATCAGGGAAACACCATATATTTT. Protein: CASSPNQGNTIYF.

The V and J genes are TRBV5-4 and TRBJ1-1, with D perhaps TRBD1 (6 bases). V gave up 0 bases and J gave up 5 bases, with 17 bases separating them. CDR3 length equals 16 residues. Per germline, CDR1 SGHNT and CDR2 YYREEE (reference sequence). CDR3 in DNA: TGTGCCAGCAGCTTGGAGGGCAGGGGCCGGAGGACTGAAGCTTTCTTT. Amino acids: CASSLEGRGRRTEAFF.

This chain uses TRBV28 with TRBJ1-4; tentatively, D is TRBD1 (5 bases). The CDR3 runs 16 residues. V shed 2 bases and J shed 4 bases, with 14 bases lying between them. Per the germline V gene, CDR1 is MDHEN and CDR2 is SYDVKM. The chain's CDR3 is CASSLTGVVGNEKLFF. In DNA, the CDR3 is TGTGCCAGCAGTTTAACGGGGGTGGTCGGTAATGAAAAACTGTTTTTT.

In its sample, this clone was seen a few times. The chain has TRBV7-2 and TRBJ1-1; no clear D. With 2 bases removed from V and 1 base from J, the gap between germline ends came to 14 bases. This CDR3 has 16 amino acids. CDR1 and CDR2 (germline): SGHTA, FQGNSA. Here the CDR3 reads CASSLSLTLGNTEAFF. CDR3 in DNA: TGTGCCAGCAGCTTAAGCCTAACTCTAGGGAACACTGAAGCTTTCTTT.

V usage is TRBV27 and J usage is TRBJ1-4; D not certain. V lost 4 bases to trimming and J lost 7 bases, with 19 bases between them. Germline V lookup: CDR1 MNHEY, CDR2 SMNVEV (reference sequence). The CDR3 is 16 amino acids. The CDR3 spells CASSSPREGLAEKLFF. In DNA, the CDR3 is TGTGCCAGCAGTTCCCCCCGGGAGGGCTTGGCTGAAAAACTGTTTTTT. The full variable domain, with the rest looked up from reference TRBV27 and TRBJ1-4, is EAQVTQNPRYLITVTGKKLTVTCSQNMNHEYMSWYRQDPGLGLRQIYYSMNVEVTDKGDVPEGYKVSRKEKRNFPLILESPSPNQTSLYFCASSSPREGLAEKLFFGSGTQLSVL.

There are a few counts of this clone. The rearrangement links TRBV7-6 to TRBJ1-2; TRBD1 matches at 8 bases. V lost 5 bases and J lost 0; bases outside the gene matches: 8. The CDR3 loop spans 16 amino acids. CDR1 SGHVS and CDR2 FNYEAQ come from the germline V gene. CDR3 sequence (DNA): TGTGCCAGCAGCCCACGGACAGGGCTCTCTAACTATGGCTACACCTTC. Residues: CASSPRTGLSNYGYTF.

The chain links TRBV4-1 to TRBJ2-7, with TRBD1 as a possible D gene (5 bases). Trimming removed 1 base at V and 4 bases at J, with 17 bases between. The CDR3 is 16 amino acids. Germline V gene sequence: CDR1 MGHRA, CDR2 YSYEKL. The CDR3 DNA follows: TGCGCCAGCAGCCAAGGAGTGCGGCAGGGTGGTTACGAGCAGTACTTC. It yields the protein CASSQGVRQGGYEQYF.

This chain connects TRBV9 to TRBJ1-2; perhaps TRBD1 as D (6 bases). Per the germline V gene, CDR1 is SGDLS and CDR2 is YYNGEE. The V gene lost 4 bases and the J gene lost 8 bases, with 18 bases spanning the gap. The CDR3 is made up of 14 amino acids. The CDR3 sequence: CASSFGGAVRGYTF. Here the CDR3 DNA reads TGTGCCAGCAGCTTCGGGGGGGCAGTGAGAGGCTACACCTTC.

The rearrangement joins TRBV5-1 to TRBJ1-1; 9 bases align to TRBD1. Germline-derived CDR1 and CDR2 are SGHRS and YFSETQ. CDR3 length equals 14 residues. V was pared by 6 bases and J by 4 bases, with 7 bases of the junction left unmatched. For the CDR3, the DNA is TGCGCCAGCACTCGGACAGGGGTGGGCACTGAAGCTTTCTTT. This gives the protein CASTRTGVGTEAFF.

J is TRBJ2-5 and V is TRBV3-1 (or the pseudogene TRBV3-2), with TRBD2 matching 9 bases. The length of the CDR3 is 15 residues. Germline V gene lookup returns CDR1 LGHDT and CDR2 YNNKEL (reference sequence). The J segment lost 2 bases and the V segment lost 3 bases, leaving 4 bases of the junction unmatched. The CDR3 DNA is TGTGCCAGCAGCCAGGAGCTAGCGGGACAAGAGACCCAGTACTTC. Translation: CASSQELAGQETQYF.

A few counts support this clone. This chain joins TRBV19 and TRBJ1-5, with 7 bases identical to TRBD1. This CDR3 region has 16 residues. Per the germline V gene, CDR1 is LNHDA and CDR2 is SQIVND (reference sequence). Trimming cost V 7 bases and J 3 bases; bases outside gene matches: 12. The CDR3 region is CASKVGDRAVNQPQHF. The CDR3 DNA reads TGTGCCAGTAAGGTCGGAGACAGGGCAGTCAATCAGCCCCAGCATTTT.

J is TRBJ2-2 and V is TRBV27, with a weak D call TRBD2 (5 bases). Germline CDR1 MNHEY, CDR2 SMNVEV (reference sequence). The CDR3 consists of 13 residues. The V gene lost 6 bases and the J gene lost 4 bases, with 9 bases spanning the gap. The CDR3 bases are TGTGCCAGCAGCAGGACTTCCACCGGGGAGCTGTTTTTT. As protein: CASSRTSTGELFF.

This chain uses TRBV5-6 with TRBJ1-3, with D perhaps TRBD1 (6 bases). The CDR3 is made up of 18 amino acids. V was trimmed by 2 bases and J by 1 base, leaving 19 bases between them. The germline V gene has CDR1 SGHDT and CDR2 YYEEEE. CDR3 residues: CASSLGYHGQHSGNTIYF. For the CDR3, the DNA is TGTGCCAGCAGCTTAGGCTACCATGGACAGCATTCTGGAAACACCATATATTTT.

The chain joins TRBV2 to TRBJ1-4; 10 positions agree with TRBD1. Trimming removed 2 bases from V and 7 bases from J; junction bases left unmatched: 4. Germline assignment: CDR1 SNHLY and CDR2 FYNNEI. The CDR3 runs to 15 residues. In nucleotides, the CDR3 is TGTGCCAGCAGTGAAACGGGACAGGGGCGTGAAAAACTGTTTTTT. Protein: CASSETGQGREKLFF.

The rearrangement joins TRBV30 to TRBJ2-2, with TRBD1 matching 9 bases. CDR1 and CDR2 (germline): GTSNPN, SVGIG (reference sequence). The V segment lost 4 bases and the J segment 7 bases; nucleotides outside the gene matches: 4. The CDR3 covers 13 residues. The CDR3 DNA reads TGTGCCTGGACCGGGACAGGGTACGGGGAGCTGTTTTTT. Translating it yields CAWTGTGYGELFF.

The V call is TRBV18, the J call TRBJ1-1; 10 nucleotides align to TRBD1. The length of the CDR3 is 18 residues. Unmatched junction bases numbered 14, after V lost 3 bases and J lost 4 bases. The germline V gene has CDR1 KGHSH and CDR2 LQKENI. The CDR3 is CASSPSHLGQGSVTEAFF. As DNA, the CDR3 is TGTGCCAGCTCACCTTCCCATTTGGGACAGGGGAGCGTCACTGAAGCTTTCTTT.

The J gene is TRBJ2-1, the V gene TRBV28; 12 nucleotides align to TRBD2. Germline V gene sequence: CDR1 MDHEN, CDR2 SYDVKM. This CDR3 comprises 15 residues. V shed 2 bases, J shed 8 bases, and the junction held 4 bases outside the gene matches. In nucleotides, the CDR3 is TGTGCCAGCAGTTTACTAGCGGGGGGGCCTGATGAGCAGTTCTTC. It specifies CASSLLAGGPDEQFF. Filled out from reference TRBV28 and TRBJ2-1, the complete variable domain reads DVKVTQSSRYLVKRTGEKVFLECVQDMDHENMFWYRQDPGLGLRLIYFSYDVKMKEKGDIPEGYSVSREKKERFSLILESASTNQTSMYLCASSLLAGGPDEQFFGPGTRLTVL.

V and J are TRBV21-1 and TRBJ1-2; the table's TRBD1 call for D was not verified on the DNA. TRBV21-1 is a pseudogene locus. The CDR3 has 16 residues. CDR3 coding DNA: TGTGCCAGCAGCAAAGGACAGGAATATCCGTGGTATGGCTACACCTTC. This gives the protein CASSKGQEYPWYGYTF.

The J gene is TRBJ1-2, the V gene TRBV7-2; TRBD1 matches 10 bases. The CDR3 length is 15 residues. The V gene's germline CDR1 is SGHTA and CDR2 FQGNSA. J was trimmed by 11 bases and V by 4 bases; bases with no gene match: 13. CDR3 sequence reads: CASSSVGGTGAFYTF. For the CDR3, the DNA is TGTGCCAGCAGCTCCGTCGGGGGGACAGGGGCATTTTACACCTTC. The full variable domain, rest sourced from reference TRBV7-2 and TRBJ1-2, is GAGVSQSPSNKVTEKGKDVELRCDPISGHTALYWYRQSLGQGLEFLIYFQGNSAPDKSGLPSDRFSAERTGGSVSTLTIQRTQQEDSAVYLCASSSVGGTGAFYTFGSGTRLTVV.

The rearrangement joins TRBV10-1 to TRBJ1-4; 7 bases are shared with TRBD1. V shed 6 bases, J shed 5 bases, and the junction held 3 bases outside the gene matches. The CDR3 consists of 13 residues. In germline, CDR1 is WNHNN, CDR2 SYGVQD (reference sequence). The CDR3 nucleotides read TGCGCCAGCAGCACAGGGGTAAATGAAAAACTGTTTTTT. It is translated as CASSTGVNEKLFF.

This sequence joins TRBV28 and TRBJ1-5; tentatively, D is TRBD1 (6 bases). The germline V gene encodes CDR1 MDHEN and CDR2 SYDVKM. This CDR3 is built from 14 residues. With 5 bases removed from V and 4 bases from J, the gap between germline ends came to 12 bases. The CDR3 loop is CASSLGQTNQPQHF. Here the CDR3 DNA reads TGTGCCAGCAGTCTAGGACAGACAAATCAGCCCCAGCATTTT. Based on the CDR3 plus reference TRBV28 and TRBJ1-5, the full variable domain is DVKVTQSSRYLVKRTGEKVFLECVQDMDHENMFWYRQDPGLGLRLIYFSYDVKMKEKGDIPEGYSVSREKKERFSLILESASTNQTSMYLCASSLGQTNQPQHFGDGTRLSIL.

The rearrangement joins TRBV10-3 to TRBJ2-6; 7 nucleotides agree with TRBD1. The CDR3 consists of 17 residues. V was clipped by 0 bases and J by 4 bases; unmatched bases: 6. In germline, CDR1 is ENHRY, CDR2 SYGVKD. The CDR3 spells CAISESTGSSGANVLTF. CDR3 coding DNA: TGTGCCATCAGTGAGTCGACAGGGTCGTCGGGGGCCAACGTCCTGACTTTC.

The CDR3: CASSSGGPGETQYF. As DNA, the CDR3 is TGTGCCAGCAGCTCGGGGGGGCCGGGAGAGACCCAGTACTTC. This chain links TRBV7-2 with TRBJ2-5; TRBD2 matches at 8 bases. The germline gives CDR1 SGHTA, CDR2 FQGNSA. Germline trimming cut 4 bases from V and 4 bases from J; bases unmatched to any gene: 5. The CDR3 loop spans 14 amino acids.

The rearrangement links TRBV9 to TRBJ2-7, with 10 positions matching TRBD2. The length of the CDR3 is 15 residues. The V gene's germline CDR1 is SGDLS and CDR2 YYNGEE. The V segment lost 2 bases and the J segment 0 bases; nucleotides outside the gene matches: 2. The CDR3 bases are TGTGCCAGCAGCGTTAGCGGGGGGATCTCCTACGAGCAGTACTTC. Encoded protein: CASSVSGGISYEQYF.